These 12 T cell receptor beta chains originate from one sample sequenced in a study of cytomegalovirus exposure and HLA in healthy donors. A multiplex PCR was run with 60 Vbeta primers and 13 Jbeta primers. TCRdb's table, derived via immunoSEQ multiplex PCR, lists solely in-frame clones and lacks some. The repertoire holds 95,000 to 100,000 clones, with about 75% as singletons. Sequences were obtained from PBMCs. The receptors were sampled from a man in his forties or fifties in good health and CMV-seronegative.

J is TRBJ2-5 and V is TRBV7-3; D perhaps matches TRBD2 (6 bases). The germline V and J ends were trimmed by 5 bases and 4 bases, with 11 bases remaining between them. The CDR3 sequence is 13 residues long. Germline V lookup: CDR1 SGHTA, CDR2 FQGTGA. The CDR3, as DNA: TGTGCCAGCAGCCCGGGACTCGGAGAGACCCAGTACTTC. This translates into CASSPGLGETQYF.

The CDR3 DNA sequence: TGTGCCAGCAGCTTACTAAGCCAAAACTATGGCTACACCTTC. It specifies CASSLLSQNYGYTF. The chain joins TRBV7-9 to TRBJ1-2; no clear D. CDR1 is SEHNR, CDR2 FQNEAQ, per germline (reference sequence). V lost 2 bases and J 2 bases, leaving 9 bases between the germline ends. The CDR3 sequence is 14 residues long.

CDR3 nucleotide sequence: TGCGCCAGCAGGGGGGGGACCTTCACAGATACGCAGTATTTT. This translates into CASRGGTFTDTQYF. V and J are TRBV5-1 and TRBJ2-3, with TRBD2 matching 7 bases. The CDR3 has 14 residues. V trimming: 5 bases; J trimming: 2 bases; junction bases outside the gene matches: 5. Per germline, CDR1 SGHRS and CDR2 YFSETQ.

The rearrangement uses TRBV19 and TRBJ1-1; 7 bases are a match to TRBD1. The CDR3 loop spans 14 amino acids. Trimming removed 5 bases from V and 4 bases from J; junction bases left unmatched: 7. Germline CDR1 reads LNHDA; CDR2 reads SQIVND (reference sequence). Written as DNA, the CDR3 is TGTGCCAGTAGTCCAGAAGGGGGCACCACTGAAGCTTTCTTT. This codes for CASSPEGGTTEAFF. The complete variable domain, with remaining parts taken from reference TRBV19 and TRBJ1-1, reads DGGITQSPKYLFRKEGQNVTLSCEQNLNHDAMYWYRQDPGQGLRLIYYSQIVNDFQKGDIAEGYSVSREKKESFPLTVTSAQKNPTAFYLCASSPEGGTTEAFFGQGTRLTVV.

The chain uses TRBV7-2 and TRBJ2-7; tentative D call: TRBD2 (5 bases). The CDR3 is 14 residues long. V shed 3 bases and J shed 1 base, with 10 bases lying between them. The germline V gene encodes CDR1 SGHTA and CDR2 FQGNSA. The CDR3 region is CASSFGPGSYEQYF. For the CDR3, the DNA is TGTGCCAGCAGCTTTGGCCCGGGATCCTACGAGCAGTACTTC.

The chain joins TRBV30 to TRBJ2-7, with 7 nucleotides matching TRBD2. J was trimmed by 3 bases and V by 2 bases; bases with no gene match: 16. Looked up from germline, CDR1 is GTSNPN and CDR2 is SVGIG (reference sequence). The CDR3 runs 17 residues. The CDR3 loop reads CAWSRAGVIFSSYEQYF. The DNA for the CDR3 is TGTGCCTGGAGTCGGGCGGGGGTGATATTTTCCAGCTACGAGCAGTACTTC.

This clone came up once. V gene TRBV7-6 combines with J gene TRBJ2-7, with a possible D match to TRBD1 (5 bases). V gave up 4 bases and J gave up 3 bases, with 16 bases separating them. Germline CDR1 SGHVS, CDR2 FNYEAQ. CDR3 size: 15 residues. The CDR3 loop reads CASSSLPGTGYEQYF. As DNA, the CDR3 is TGTGCCAGCAGCTCCCTTCCGGGTACAGGCTACGAGCAGTACTTC.

This clone was seen only a few times. DNA of the CDR3: TGTGCCAGCAGCCGAGGGGGGGGAGGCTTTGAGAAACTGTTTTTT. Translated, it gives CASSRGGGGFEKLFF. The chain employs TRBV28 and TRBJ1-4; perhaps TRBD1 as D (6 bases). Germline V lookup: CDR1 MDHEN, CDR2 SYDVKM. This CDR3 comprises 15 residues. Trimming pared 6 bases from V and 11 bases from J, leaving 22 bases between. The full variable domain, its missing parts supplied by reference TRBV28 and TRBJ1-4, is DVKVTQSSRYLVKRTGEKVFLECVQDMDHENMFWYRQDPGLGLRLIYFSYDVKMKEKGDIPEGYSVSREKKERFSLILESASTNQTSMYLCASSRGGGGFEKLFFGSGTQLSVL.

The V call is TRBV2, the J call TRBJ2-7; TRBD1 might be the D (6 bases). The CDR3 is made up of 14 amino acids. Germline V gene data show CDR1 as SNHLY and CDR2 as FYNNEI. Trimming took 6 bases from V and 4 from J, leaving 16 bases between them. The CDR3 region has the DNA TGTGCCAGCAGGAAGGGGGACGGAGTTTACGAGCAGTACTTC. This gives the protein CASRKGDGVYEQYF.

This clone was seen only a few times. V is TRBV11-2 and J is TRBJ2-2; the D gene is possibly TRBD2 (6 bases). This CDR3 region has 16 residues. V was shortened by 5 bases and J by 1 base, with 14 bases between the two germline ends. Germline V lookup: CDR1 SGHAT, CDR2 FQNNGV. The CDR3 here is CASSPGWRGNTGELFF. The CDR3 DNA reads TGTGCCAGCAGCCCGGGATGGAGGGGGAACACCGGGGAGCTGTTTTTT.

The rearrangement uses TRBV27 and TRBJ2-6, with 9 bases that match TRBD1. V lost 2 bases to trimming and J lost 2 bases; unmatched junction nucleotides: 13. Germline assignment: CDR1 MNHEY and CDR2 SMNVEV (reference sequence). This CDR3 comprises 20 residues. The DNA for the CDR3 is TGTGCCAGCAGTTTAAGGACGAAAGACAGGGGGTCCCCTGGGGCCAACGTCCTGACTTTC. This sequence encodes CASSLRTKDRGSPGANVLTF. The whole variable domain, remainder taken from reference TRBV27 and TRBJ2-6, is EAQVTQNPRYLITVTGKKLTVTCSQNMNHEYMSWYRQDPGLGLRQIYYSMNVEVTDKGDVPEGYKVSRKEKRNFPLILESPSPNQTSLYFCASSLRTKDRGSPGANVLTFGAGSRLTVL.

This clone was observed once. The chain employs TRBV5-5 and TRBJ1-2, with 7 bases lining up with TRBD1. CDR1 is SGHKS and CDR2 is YYEKEE in the germline V gene (reference sequence). After removal of 1 base from V and 4 bases from J, the junction contained 7 bases not matched to a gene. CDR3 length equals 15 residues. CDR3 residues: CASSLWEGGRYGYTF. The CDR3 nucleotides are TGTGCCAGCAGCTTGTGGGAAGGGGGCCGCTATGGCTACACCTTC.